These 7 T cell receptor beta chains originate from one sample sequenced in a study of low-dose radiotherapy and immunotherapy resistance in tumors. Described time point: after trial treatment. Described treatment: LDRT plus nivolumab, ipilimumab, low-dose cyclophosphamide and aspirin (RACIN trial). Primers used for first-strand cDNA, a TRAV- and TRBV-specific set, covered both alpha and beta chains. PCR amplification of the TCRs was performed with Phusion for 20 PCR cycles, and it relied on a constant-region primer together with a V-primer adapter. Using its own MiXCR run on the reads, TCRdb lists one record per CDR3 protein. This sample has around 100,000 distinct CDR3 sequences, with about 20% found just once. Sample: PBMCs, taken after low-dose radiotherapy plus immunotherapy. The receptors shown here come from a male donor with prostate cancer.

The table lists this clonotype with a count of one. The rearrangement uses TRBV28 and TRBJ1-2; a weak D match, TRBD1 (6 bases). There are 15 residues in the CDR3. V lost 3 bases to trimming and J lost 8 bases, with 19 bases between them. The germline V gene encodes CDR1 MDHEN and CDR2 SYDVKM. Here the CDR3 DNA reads TGTGCCAGCAGTTTGGGGCAGGGGAATATCAGAGGCTACACCTTC. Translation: CASSLGQGNIRGYTF.

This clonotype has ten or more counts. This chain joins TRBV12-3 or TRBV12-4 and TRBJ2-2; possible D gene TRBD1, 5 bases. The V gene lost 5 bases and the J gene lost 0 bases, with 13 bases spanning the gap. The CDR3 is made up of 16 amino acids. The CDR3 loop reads CASSQTGDANTGELFF. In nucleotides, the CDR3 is TGTGCCAGCAGTCAAACAGGCGATGCGAACACCGGGGAGCTGTTTTTT.

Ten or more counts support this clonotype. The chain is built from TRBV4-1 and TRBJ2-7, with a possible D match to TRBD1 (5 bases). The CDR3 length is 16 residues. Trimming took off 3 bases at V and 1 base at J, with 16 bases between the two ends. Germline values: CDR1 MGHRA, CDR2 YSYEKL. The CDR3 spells CASSHLPTEVSYEQYF. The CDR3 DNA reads TGCGCCAGCAGCCATTTACCGACAGAGGTGTCCTACGAGCAGTACTTC.

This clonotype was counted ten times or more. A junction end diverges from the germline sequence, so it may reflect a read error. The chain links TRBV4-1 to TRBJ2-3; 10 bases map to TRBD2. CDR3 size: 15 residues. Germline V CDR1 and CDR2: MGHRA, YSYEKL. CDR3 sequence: CASSRSGGGTDTQYF. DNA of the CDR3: TGTGCCAGCAGCCGCAGCGGGGGGGGCACAGATACGCAGTATTTT.

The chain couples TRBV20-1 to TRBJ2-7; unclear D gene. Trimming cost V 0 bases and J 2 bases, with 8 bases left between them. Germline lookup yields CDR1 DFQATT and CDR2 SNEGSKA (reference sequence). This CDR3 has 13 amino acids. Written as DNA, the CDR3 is TGCAGTGCTAGAGATGGGGTAGCCTACGAGCAGTACTTC. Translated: CSARDGVAYEQYF.

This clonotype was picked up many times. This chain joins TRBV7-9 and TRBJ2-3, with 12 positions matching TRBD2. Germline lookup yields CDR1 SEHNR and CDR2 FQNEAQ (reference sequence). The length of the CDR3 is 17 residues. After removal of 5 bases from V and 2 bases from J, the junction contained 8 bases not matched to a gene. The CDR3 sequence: CASSARLAGAFTDTQYF. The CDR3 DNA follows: TGTGCCAGCAGCGCGCGACTAGCGGGGGCGTTCACAGATACGCAGTATTTT.

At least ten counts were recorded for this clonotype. The CDR3 reads CASGLWGGGSSTDTQYF. CDR3 nucleotide sequence: TGTGCCAGCGGCCTCTGGGGGGGGGGATCTAGCACAGATACGCAGTATTTT. The chain employs TRBV6-1 and TRBJ2-3; 7 positions agree with TRBD2. Germline-derived CDR1 and CDR2 are MNHNS and SASEGT. V dropped 8 bases and J dropped 0; count of bases not matched to a gene: 14. The CDR3 consists of 17 residues.